This T cell receptor (beta chain) was recorded in a study of blood T cell repertoires in COVID-19. On the study more broadly: Nucleic acid was either cDNA or gDNA, and it came from T cells, B-cell-depleted T cells, or PBMCs.

Germline values: CDR1 SGHDT, CDR2 YYEEEE. The CDR3 covers 15 residues. V shed 3 bases, J shed 7 bases, and the junction held 9 bases outside the gene matches. Generated by immunoSEQ multiplex PCR, the TCRdb table keeps only in-frame clones and is missing some. The table shows under 150,000 clones, with 88% occurring only once. The clonotype comes from a woman between 25 and 40 years old with acute COVID-19. The sample comprised PBMCs or T cells enriched from blood (not recorded which). The chain is built from TRBV5-6 and TRBJ1-1; 10 nucleotides agree with TRBD1. The CDR3 spells CASSWRDRGRGEAFF. DNA for the CDR3: TGTGCCAGCAGCTGGAGGGACAGGGGTAGGGGTGAAGCTTTCTTT.